The 11 T cell receptor beta chains in this list originate from one sample, sequenced in a study of blood T cells in healthy people across ages (dated by TCRdb to 2013 to 2016). The method was 5' RACE. TCRdb names Illumina HiSeq 2500 as the instrument used. A second PCR of about 6 to 11 cycles was performed with a sample-barcoded 5' primer and a J-beta primer mix. In TCRdb, the public reads were trimmed at Q25 with fastp and aligned with MiXCR, with productive beta chains retained. When rows share a CDR3 protein, they turn into one entry using the most common DNA and genes. The sample data list around 620,000 distinct CDR3 sequences, and 27% of these were observed just once. The ten top clones hold roughly 20% of the sample. Input material: blood. The receptors derive from a woman aged 70-85 years in good health.

This rearrangement joins TRBV7-2 to TRBJ1-2, with D perhaps TRBD1 (6 bases). Trimming stripped 4 bases from V and 6 bases from J, with 15 bases between. Germline CDR1 SGHTA, CDR2 FQGNSA. This CDR3 is 14 amino acids long. The CDR3 loop reads CASSSPRGAHGYTF. Written as DNA, the CDR3 is TGTGCCAGCAGCTCTCCGCGGGGGGCCCATGGCTACACCTTC.

This rearrangement joins TRBV10-3 to TRBJ2-5; the D gene is possibly TRBD2 (5 bases). This CDR3 comprises 13 residues. Between the trimmed V and J ends, which lost 1 base and 5 bases, there was a span of 8 bases. CDR1 is ENHRY, CDR2 SYGVKD, per germline. The CDR3 sequence: CAISELGGETQYF. CDR3 DNA sequence: TGTGCCATCAGTGAGTTGGGCGGGGAGACCCAGTACTTC.

A word on this clonotype: One end of the junction does not line up with germline, which may come from a read error. The J gene is TRBJ2-5, the V gene TRBV9; TRBD2 is a possible D gene (6 bases). The germline CDR1 and CDR2 sequences are SGDLS and YYNGEE. CDR3 size: 14 residues. CDR3: CATKPGLLQVTQYF. The CDR3 DNA reads TGTGCCACCAAACCGGGACTCTTACAAGTGACCCAGTACTTC.

The chain combines TRBV7-3 with TRBJ2-7; the match to TRBD2 covers 7 bases. V was pared by 5 bases and J by 6 bases, with 19 bases of the junction left unmatched. The CDR3 runs to 17 residues. Per the germline V gene, CDR1 is SGHTA and CDR2 is FQGTGA. CDR3 sequence: CASSPHRGAGSLGEQYF. The DNA for the CDR3 is TGTGCCAGCAGCCCCCATCGAGGAGCGGGGTCCCTGGGCGAGCAGTACTTC.

Only a few counts were recorded for this clonotype. The chain uses TRBV5-1 and TRBJ1-2; weak D call: TRBD1 (6 bases). CDR1 is SGHRS and CDR2 is YFSETQ in the germline V gene. The CDR3 runs to 13 residues. V lost 4 bases and J lost 6, with 13 bases in between. The CDR3, as DNA: TGCGCCAGCAGCCCGGTCGGGGGGCATGGCTACACCTTC. This translates into CASSPVGGHGYTF.

The V call is TRBV20-1, the J call TRBJ2-7; D might be TRBD1 or TRBD2, each matching 6 bases. The CDR3 loop spans 14 amino acids. Germline lookup yields CDR1 DFQATT and CDR2 SNEGSKA (reference sequence). V gave up 5 bases and J gave up 3 bases, with 17 bases separating them. CDR3 DNA: TGCAGTGCTGTTTGGGGGGCGAGCTACTACGAGCAGTACTTC. This translates into CSAVWGASYYEQYF.

The chain carries TRBV15 and TRBJ1-5; the match to TRBD1 covers 9 bases. The CDR3 has 15 residues. V was clipped by 4 bases and J by 5 bases; unmatched bases: 6. Germline V gene data show CDR1 as LNHNV and CDR2 as YYDKDF (reference sequence). CDR3 DNA: TGTGCCACCAGCAACCGGGACAGGGAACATCAGCCCCAGCATTTT. Translation gives CATSNRDREHQPQHF.

The chain employs TRBV12-3 or TRBV12-4 and TRBJ2-5; TRBD2 might be the D (5 bases). The CDR3 has 11 residues. V lost 3 bases, J lost 9 bases, and 8 bases lay in between. The CDR3 DNA is TGTGCCAGCAGTTTGCAGGAGGCCCAGTACTTC. It yields the protein CASSLQEAQYF.

In DNA form, the CDR3 reads TGCGCCAGCAGCTCAATCGCCCGGGCCTCCAATGAGCAGTTCTTC. The encoded protein is CASSSIARASNEQFF. The chain combines TRBV5-1 with TRBJ2-1; D is undetermined. There are 15 residues in the CDR3. Germline CDR1 is SGHRS and CDR2 is YFSETQ. Trimming shortened V by 3 bases and J by 6 bases, and 16 bases separated the two germline ends.

The rearrangement links TRBV28 to TRBJ2-7; the D is unclear. V lost 8 bases to trimming and J lost 3 bases, with 5 bases between them. CDR1 is MDHEN, CDR2 SYDVKM, per germline. The CDR3 spans 10 residues. The CDR3 DNA reads TGTGCCAGCGCCCTCTACGAGCAGTACTTC. Its translation: CASALYEQYF.

Many counts were recorded for this clonotype. A junction end diverges from the germline sequence, so it may reflect a read error. V gene TRBV29-1 combines with J gene TRBJ2-5; maybe TRBD1 (5 bases). The DNA end is more similar to TRBJ2-1, so the J call may be wrong. Germline CDR1 is SQVTM and CDR2 is ANQGSEA. This CDR3 has 13 amino acids. DNA of the CDR3: TGCAACGTTGAGGTCCCAGGGTCGGATGAGCAGTTCTTC. Translation gives CNVEVPGSDEQFF.